This T cell receptor beta chain was captured in a study of shared clonotypes between healthy human individuals. Sequencing was performed with immunoSEQ multiplex PCR; in TCRdb, only in-frame clones are kept and a portion is missing. The table lists around 560,000 clones, 85% to 95% of them singletons. The J segment lost 5 bases and the V segment lost 3 bases, leaving 13 bases of the junction unmatched. The CDR3 totals 17 residues. Germline loops: CDR1 LNHDA, CDR2 SQIVND (reference sequence). CD45RO-negative CD8 cells positively selected for CCR7 made up the naive population, which excluded terminally differentiated effector memory CD45RA+ cells.

The specimen was naive CD8+ T cells sorted from blood. The receptor was derived from a young woman in good health. The chain is built from TRBV19 and TRBJ2-1; TRBD2 agrees at 7 bases. CDR3: CASSILWRETGDNEQFF. The CDR3 DNA follows: TGTGCCAGTAGTATCCTGTGGCGGGAGACTGGGGACAATGAGCAGTTCTTC.